A selection of T cell receptor beta chains follows, all from one sample in a study of chemoradiotherapy in HPV16-positive cancers. Sequenced by immunoSEQ multiplex PCR; TCRdb stores in-frame clones only, minus some. The sample holds about 20,000 clones; about 80% are singletons and the top ten take under 4.5%. This material consisted of blood, taken from a patient who underwent chemoradiotherapy. Every receptor here comes from a human donor with HPV-associated anogenital cancer. CDR3s include the opening cysteine and the closing phenylalanine or tryptophan. D genes are given only for firm matches. Clone size appears in some rows only: once, few, many, or a class for an expanded clone.

abundance | j_gene | v_gene | d_gene | CDR3aa | CDR3nt
NA | TRBJ2-2 | TRBV7-6 | TRBD2 | CASRPGLASGELFF | TGTGCCAGCAGACCGGGACTAGCCTCCGGGGAGCTGTTTTTT
once | TRBJ2-4 | TRBV7-8 | NA | CASSLDFSHGNIQYF | TGTGCCAGCAGCTTAGACTTTAGCCACGGAAACATTCAGTACTTC
NA | TRBJ2-3 | TRBV10-3 | TRBD2 | CAISEPGLPTRTDTQYF | TGTGCCATCAGTGAGCCGGGACTACCCACCCGCACAGATACGCAGTATTTT
NA | TRBJ2-5 | TRBV29-1 | NA | CSVPGGETQYF | TGCAGCGTCCCCGGGGGAGAGACCCAGTACTTC
NA | TRBJ2-1 | TRBV5-1 | TRBD1 | CASSFDRGLTDEQFF | TGCGCCAGCAGCTTCGACAGGGGCCTCACCGATGAGCAGTTCTTC
NA | TRBJ1-1 | TRBV5-6 | NA | CASSPGSVNTEAFF | TGTGCCAGCAGCCCCGGTTCGGTGAACACTGAAGCTTTCTTT
NA | TRBJ2-6 | TRBV7-8 | NA | CASGKTVSGANVLTF | TGTGCCAGCGGCAAAACAGTCTCTGGGGCCAACGTCCTGACTTTC
NA | TRBJ2-2 | TRBV5-1 | NA | CASSLALQSAGELFF | TGCGCCAGCAGCTTGGCCTTGCAGTCCGCCGGGGAGCTGTTTTTT
NA | TRBJ2-7 | TRBV20-1 | TRBD2 | CSASVSGEQYF | TGCAGTGCTTCTGTTAGCGGGGAGCAGTACTTC
NA | TRBJ2-1 | TRBV11-2 | TRBD1 | CASSLGQNNEQFF | TGTGCCAGCAGCTTGGGACAGAACAATGAGCAGTTCTTC
few | TRBJ2-2 | TRBV15 | TRBD2 | CATSRETSGTGELFF | TGTGCCACCAGCAGAGAGACTAGCGGAACCGGGGAGCTGTTTTTT
NA | TRBJ2-3 | TRBV6-1 | TRBD2 | CASSGLAGGPDTQYF | TGTGCCAGCAGTGGACTAGCGGGGGGGCCAGATACGCAGTATTTT
NA | TRBJ1-1 | TRBV25-1 | NA | CASSRDSSLNTEAFF | TGTGCCAGCAGTAGGGACTCCTCCTTGAACACTGAAGCTTTCTTT
once | TRBJ2-3 | TRBV5-1 | TRBD2 | CASSTAASGADTQYF | TGCGCCAGCAGCACTGCGGCTAGCGGGGCAGATACGCAGTATTTT
NA | TRBJ2-2 | TRBV7-7 | NA | CASSLDPGSRSGELFF | TGTGCTAGCAGCTTAGACCCGGGATCGCGGTCCGGGGAGCTGTTTTTT